The 5 T cell receptor beta chains below all came from one sample that was sequenced in a study of technical replicates of blood from several donors. Profiled with immunoSEQ multiplex PCR; TCRdb holds only in-frame clones, not every one. Of about 73,000 clones in the sample, 93% are singletons; the top ten hold approximately 0.27%. Sequenced material: T cells isolated from PBMCs. The receptors originated from a human donor in good health.

The gene calls are TRBV5-1 and TRBJ2-5; tentatively, D is TRBD2 (5 bases). CDR3 length: 13 amino acids. The V gene lost 5 bases and the J gene lost 5 bases, with 13 bases spanning the gap. CDR1 SGHRS and CDR2 YFSETQ come from the germline V gene. The CDR3 sequence: CASSTFSGETQYF. The DNA for the CDR3 is TGCGCCAGCAGTACCTTCAGCGGTGAGACCCAGTACTTC.

V is TRBV11-2 and J is TRBJ1-1; the match to TRBD1 covers 10 bases. CDR3 length: 16 residues. The V gene's germline CDR1 is SGHAT and CDR2 FQNNGV. V was pared by 3 bases and J by 4 bases, with 8 bases of the junction left unmatched. The CDR3: CASSFIPTGGITEAFF. The DNA of the CDR3 is TGTGCCAGCAGCTTTATCCCGACAGGGGGCATCACTGAAGCTTTCTTT.

This rearrangement joins TRBV30 to TRBJ2-3; maybe TRBD2 (5 bases). The germline V gene has CDR1 GTSNPN and CDR2 SVGIG (reference sequence). The CDR3 runs 17 residues. Trimming removed 2 bases from V and 0 bases from J, with 18 bases in between. CDR3 residues: CAWSPKEARYSTDTQYF. The CDR3 coding sequence is TGTGCCTGGAGTCCTAAGGAGGCCAGATATAGCACAGATACGCAGTATTTT.

The V and J genes are TRBV30 and TRBJ1-2, with D unclear. Looked up from germline, CDR1 is GTSNPN and CDR2 is SVGIG (reference sequence). This CDR3 is 11 amino acids long. Trimming removed 3 bases at V and 7 bases at J, with 9 bases between. CDR3 sequence reads: CAWSSEGGYTF. The CDR3 DNA follows: TGTGCCTGGAGCTCAGAGGGTGGCTACACCTTC. Together with reference TRBV30 and TRBJ1-2, the CDR3 gives the full variable domain: SQTIHQWPATLVQPVGSPLSLECTVEGTSNPNLYWYRQAAGRGLQLLFYSVGIGQISSEVPQNLSASRPQDRQFILSSKKLLLSDSGFYLCAWSSEGGYTFGSGTRLTVV.

The J gene is TRBJ2-3, the V gene TRBV2; D may be TRBD2 (5 bases). The ends were cut back, 8 bases at V and 3 bases at J, with 12 bases in the middle. CDR1 and CDR2 from the germline V gene are SNHLY and FYNNEI. The CDR3 has 13 amino acids. CDR3 sequence reads: CASSTGYTDTQYF. The CDR3 bases are TGTGCCAGCTCTACGGGATATACAGATACGCAGTATTTT.